This TCR beta chain was profiled in a study of PD-1 blockade in classical Hodgkin lymphoma. Study summary: Every 2 weeks, patients had 3 mg/kg nivolumab intravenously.

Concerning this clone itself: Its specificity is unknown.

There was relapse after autologous stem cell transplantation in every patient, and there was variation in brentuximab vedotin exposure. Study-wide results and caveats: CD4+ TCR diversity climbed significantly by C4D1, unlike CD8+ TCR diversity. Healthy donors reportedly exceeded newly diagnosed patients in baseline TCR diversity.

Assay: immunoSEQ multiplex PCR; the TCRdb copy retains only in-frame clones and omits some. The sample gives under 80,000 clones, 71% of which show up once; less than 9.5% is in the top ten. Losses at the gene ends were 6 bases for V and 8 bases for J; bases not matched to a gene: 18. This CDR3 is 16 amino acids long. Germline V gene sequence: CDR1 LNHDA, CDR2 SQIVND (reference sequence). The material was peripheral blood mononuclear cells (PBMCs), obtained before the second cycle of nivolumab. The chain joins TRBV19 to TRBJ1-1, with 7 bases identical to TRBD1. This TCR came from a human donor with classical Hodgkin lymphoma. CDR3 nucleotide sequence: TGTGCCAGTAGCACGACAGGGATGGTCTATGATCGGGAAGCTTTCTTT. Its protein is CASSTTGMVYDREAFF. Combining the CDR3 with reference TRBV19 and TRBJ1-1 gives the whole variable domain DGGITQSPKYLFRKEGQNVTLSCEQNLNHDAMYWYRQDPGQGLRLIYYSQIVNDFQKGDIAEGYSVSREKKESFPLTVTSAQKNPTAFYLCASSTTGMVYDREAFFGQGTRLTVV.